This T cell receptor (beta chain) is drawn from a study of cytomegalovirus exposure and HLA in healthy donors. CDR1 and CDR2 (germline): SGHRS, YFSETQ. V shed 1 base, J shed 1 base, and the junction held 5 bases outside the gene matches. CDR3 length equals 16 residues. Overall study results and limits: Analysis performed later showed TCR beta chains linked to HLA being more clonally expanded than equally common others.

As for this clone: Its antigen is not identified.

13 Jbeta primers and 60 Vbeta primers were used for the PCR. Original handling: An analysis performed later counted roughly 80 million unique TCR beta chains (roughly 10 million of them shared). Profiling relied on immunoSEQ multiplex PCR, and the TCRdb table lists in-frame clones only, not all of them. Clone size and the V and J calls come from that table; the DNA yielded D and trimming. The data contain approximately 100,000 clones, about two thirds of them singletons. At collection, donors were nominally healthy, but unrecorded immune exposures were probable. The source of this sequence is a human donor in good health. The material sequenced was PBMCs. The chain employs TRBV5-1 and TRBJ1-1; 9 nucleotides match TRBD1. CDR3 amino acids: CASSLWGTGSNTEAFF. The CDR3 coding sequence is TGCGCCAGCAGCTTGTGGGGGACAGGGTCGAACACTGAAGCTTTCTTT.